The 23 T cell receptor beta chains below all came from one sample that was sequenced in a study of T cell responses to AZD1222 COVID-19 vaccine. Method: immunoSEQ multiplex PCR; TCRdb's copy keeps in-frame clones and lacks some. Of 150,000 to 250,000 clones in the sample, approximately 90% are singletons; the top ten hold roughly 3.5%. The sample consisted of peripheral blood, taken 28 days after the second AZD1222 dose. These receptors all stem from an adult who received the AZD1222 COVID-19 vaccine.

V is TRBV28 and J is TRBJ2-7, with D possibly being TRBD1 or TRBD2 (7 bases each). Germline CDR1 is MDHEN and CDR2 is SYDVKM. V was cut by 7 bases and J by 7 bases, with 20 bases left in between. CDR3 length equals 14 residues. The CDR3 sequence is CASIPGGGPKEQYF. CDR3 coding DNA: TGTGCCAGCATCCCAGGGGGAGGGCCAAAAGAGCAGTACTTC.

This rearrangement joins TRBV18 to TRBJ2-3; D may be TRBD2 (5 bases). The CDR3 runs to 15 residues. V was trimmed by 3 bases and J by 0 bases, leaving 10 bases between them. Germline assignment: CDR1 KGHSH and CDR2 LQKENI. The CDR3 bases are TGTGCCAGCTCACCGGGGAGTACTAGCACAGATACGCAGTATTTT. Translated, it gives CASSPGSTSTDTQYF.

The DNA of the CDR3 is TGTGCCAGCAGCCAAGGACAGTTTTTCGAAAAACTGTTTTTT. This gives the protein CASSQGQFFEKLFF. The rearrangement links TRBV11-3 to TRBJ1-4, with a weak D call TRBD1 (6 bases). The CDR3 is 14 residues long. Germline V lookup: CDR1 SGHNT, CDR2 YENEEA. The V end was cut by 5 bases, the J end by 8 bases, with 15 bases between.

This sequence joins TRBV3-1 (or the pseudogene TRBV3-2) and TRBJ2-2; D could derive from TRBD1 or TRBD2 (5 bases each). Germline V gene sequence: CDR1 LGHDT, CDR2 YNNKEL (reference sequence). This CDR3 spans 15 amino acids. V was clipped by 0 bases and J by 6 bases, with 11 bases between them. DNA for the CDR3: TGTGCCAGCAGCCAAGACCTTGGGGGAGCCGGGGAGCTGTTTTTT. Translated, it gives CASSQDLGGAGELFF.

The genes are TRBV5-4 and TRBJ2-7; D gene unclear. Trimming stripped 0 bases from V and 6 bases from J, with 7 bases between. Germline values: CDR1 SGHNT, CDR2 YYREEE (reference sequence). The CDR3 runs to 12 residues. The CDR3 protein is CASSLGDAEQYF. The CDR3 DNA reads TGTGCCAGCAGCTTGGGTGACGCCGAGCAGTACTTC.

The genes are TRBV27 and TRBJ2-5, with D hard to call. This CDR3 is built from 14 residues. V gave up 8 bases and J gave up 0 bases, with 13 bases separating them. In germline, CDR1 is MNHEY, CDR2 SMNVEV (reference sequence). The CDR3 DNA sequence: TGTGCCAGCCACCCCTCCTGGAACCAAGAGACCCAGTACTTC. Translated: CASHPSWNQETQYF.

V and J are TRBV11-3 and TRBJ2-2; 7 bases agree with TRBD1. Trimming removed 4 bases from V and 1 base from J; junction bases left unmatched: 3. Per germline, CDR1 SGHNT and CDR2 YENEEA. The CDR3 contains 15 residues. For the CDR3, the DNA is TGTGCCAGCAGCTCCCGGGACAGGAACACCGGGGAGCTGTTTTTT. Translation: CASSSRDRNTGELFF.

The rearrangement uses TRBV28 and TRBJ1-5; 7 nucleotides line up with TRBD1. Germline V gene lookup returns CDR1 MDHEN and CDR2 SYDVKM. The CDR3 totals 17 residues. After removal of 4 bases from V and 1 base from J, the junction contained 10 bases not matched to a gene. In nucleotides, the CDR3 is TGTGCCAGCAGTTCCTCGGGCAGGGGGATGAGCAATCAGCCCCAGCATTTT. This gives the protein CASSSSGRGMSNQPQHF. The variable domain in full, completed from reference TRBV28 and TRBJ1-5, reads DVKVTQSSRYLVKRTGEKVFLECVQDMDHENMFWYRQDPGLGLRLIYFSYDVKMKEKGDIPEGYSVSREKKERFSLILESASTNQTSMYLCASSSSGRGMSNQPQHFGDGTRLSIL.

This chain uses TRBV21-1 with TRBJ1-1. TRBV21-1 corresponds to a pseudogene. This CDR3 contains 15 residues. The CDR3 coding sequence is TGTGCCAGCAGCACTCGGCGGCGAGAGAGGGCTGAAGCTTTCTTT. It is translated as CASSTRRRERAEAFF.

This rearrangement joins TRBV7-9 to TRBJ1-2, with 9 bases matching TRBD1. Germline V gives CDR1 SEHNR, CDR2 FQNEAQ (reference sequence). The CDR3 has 14 amino acids. The V gene end was trimmed by 1 base and the J gene end by 8 bases; junction bases not matched to a gene: 5. This CDR3 reads CASSLGQGETGYTF. CDR3 DNA: TGTGCCAGCAGCTTAGGACAGGGGGAAACGGGCTACACCTTC.

The V gene is TRBV20-1, the J gene TRBJ1-2; weak D call: TRBD1 (6 bases). Germline V gives CDR1 DFQATT, CDR2 SNEGSKA (reference sequence). V was clipped by 2 bases and J by 5 bases, with 6 bases between them. The length of the CDR3 is 11 residues. The CDR3 is CSARQGYGYTF. CDR3 coding DNA: TGCAGTGCTAGACAGGGGTATGGCTACACCTTC.

This clone has just one count. V usage is TRBV6-4 and J usage is TRBJ1-5, with TRBD1 identical over 7 bases. This CDR3 is 13 amino acids long. V lost 6 bases to trimming and J lost 7 bases; unmatched junction nucleotides: 6. Germline values: CDR1 MRHNA, CDR2 SNTAGT. The CDR3, as DNA: TGTGCCAGCAGAAGACAGGGCATGCAGCCCCAGCATTTT. Translating it yields CASRRQGMQPQHF.

The chain links TRBV3-1 (or the pseudogene TRBV3-2) to TRBJ1-1; 8 bases map to TRBD1. The germline V gene has CDR1 LGHDT and CDR2 YNNKEL (reference sequence). V was clipped by 1 base and J by 11 bases; unmatched bases: 6. CDR3 length: 13 residues. The DNA for the CDR3 is TGTGCCAGCAGCCAAGGGGCCGGACAGGGTGCTTTCTTT. Its protein is CASSQGAGQGAFF.

This rearrangement joins TRBV2 to TRBJ2-1; tentatively, D is TRBD2 (6 bases). Germline-derived CDR1 and CDR2 are SNHLY and FYNNEI. V was trimmed by 3 bases and J by 0 bases, leaving 15 bases between them. The CDR3 is made up of 17 amino acids. The CDR3 spells CASSDPGDSSSYNEQFF. The CDR3 coding sequence is TGTGCCAGCAGTGACCCGGGAGACAGTAGCTCCTACAATGAGCAGTTCTTC.

The chain recombines TRBV6-2 or TRBV6-3 with TRBJ1-4; no firm D call. This CDR3 is 13 amino acids long. CDR1 is MNHEY, CDR2 SVGEGT, per germline. V was cut by 7 bases and J by 7 bases, with 13 bases left in between. The CDR3 protein is CASTPHRSEKLFF. CDR3 nucleotide sequence: TGTGCCAGCACCCCCCATCGGAGTGAAAAACTGTTTTTT.

The chain links TRBV7-9 to TRBJ1-2, with TRBD1 identical over 8 bases. V shed 2 bases and J 6 bases; nucleotides not matched to a gene: 8. CDR1 SEHNR and CDR2 FQNEAQ come from the germline V gene (reference sequence). The CDR3 has 15 amino acids. CDR3 region: CASSLKRDRLDGYTF. The DNA of the CDR3 is TGTGCCAGCAGCTTAAAGCGGGACAGGTTGGATGGCTACACCTTC.

This clone appeared a single time. The chain links TRBV7-2 to TRBJ1-2; D is uncertain. The CDR3 extends over 13 amino acids. V lost 5 bases, J lost 13 bases, and 20 bases lay in between. From germline, CDR1 is SGHTA and CDR2 FQGNSA. For the CDR3, the DNA is TGTGCCAGCAGCCGGACCCTGGATAATCGGGGCACCTTC. This translates into CASSRTLDNRGTF.

The gene calls are TRBV19 and TRBJ2-7; D may be TRBD2 (6 bases). The CDR3 contains 14 residues. V gave up 9 bases and J gave up 5 bases, with 20 bases separating them. Germline V gene sequence: CDR1 LNHDA, CDR2 SQIVND (reference sequence). CDR3 nucleotide sequence: TGTGCCAGCTCTCAGGGAGGTTCGAGAAACGAGCAGTACTTC. It codes for CASSQGGSRNEQYF.

V and J are TRBV7-2 and TRBJ2-1; 13 nucleotides agree with TRBD2. V dropped 5 bases and J dropped 1; count of bases not matched to a gene: 5. This CDR3 is built from 17 residues. Germline CDR1 reads SGHTA; CDR2 reads FQGNSA. The CDR3 loop reads CASSQRLAGGSYNEQFF. The CDR3 DNA reads TGTGCCAGCAGCCAAAGACTAGCGGGAGGTTCCTACAATGAGCAGTTCTTC. The full variable domain, its missing parts supplied by reference TRBV7-2 and TRBJ2-1, is GAGVSQSPSNKVTEKGKDVELRCDPISGHTALYWYRQSLGQGLEFLIYFQGNSAPDKSGLPSDRFSAERTGGSVSTLTIQRTQQEDSAVYLCASSQRLAGGSYNEQFFGPGTRLTVL.

This chain uses TRBV28 with TRBJ2-3; TRBD2 agrees at 9 bases. Germline CDR1 and CDR2: MDHEN and SYDVKM. The CDR3 is made up of 18 amino acids. V lost 4 bases and J lost 3; bases outside the gene matches: 14. The CDR3 DNA is TGTGCCAGCAGTTCTAAATCGAGCGGGAGGATCGGGACAGATACGCAGTATTTT. As protein: CASSSKSSGRIGTDTQYF. The variable domain in full, completed from reference TRBV28 and TRBJ2-3, reads DVKVTQSSRYLVKRTGEKVFLECVQDMDHENMFWYRQDPGLGLRLIYFSYDVKMKEKGDIPEGYSVSREKKERFSLILESASTNQTSMYLCASSSKSSGRIGTDTQYFGPGTRLTVL.

This chain uses TRBV28 with TRBJ1-1, with 8 bases that match TRBD1. The germline V gene has CDR1 MDHEN and CDR2 SYDVKM. Trimming took 10 bases from V and 5 from J; bases not matched to a gene: 9. The CDR3 covers 13 residues. Written as DNA, the CDR3 is TGTGCCATCTTAGGGGACAGGCTGACTGAAGCTTTCTTT. This encodes CAILGDRLTEAFF.

This chain joins TRBV4-2 and TRBJ2-2, with TRBD2 matching 11 bases. Germline-derived CDR1 and CDR2 are LGHNA and YNFKEQ. The trim removed 1 base at V and 1 base at J, leaving 2 bases unmatched. The CDR3 is made up of 17 amino acids. The CDR3 reads CASSQVTSGRNTGELFF. Written as DNA, the CDR3 is TGTGCCAGCAGCCAAGTAACTAGCGGGAGGAACACCGGGGAGCTGTTTTTT.

The chain carries TRBV7-6 and TRBJ2-2, with a tentative D call TRBD2 (5 bases). CDR3 length equals 19 residues. Germline V lookup: CDR1 SGHVS, CDR2 FNYEAQ. V gave up 1 base and J gave up 1 base, with 19 bases separating them. This chain's CDR3 is CASSLGVLLGSKNTGELFF. Written as DNA, the CDR3 is TGTGCCAGCAGCTTAGGAGTGTTACTAGGATCTAAGAACACCGGGGAGCTGTTTTTT.